Reported below is one T cell receptor (beta chain). Seattle's enrolled individuals joined amid active infection and were then monitored longitudinally. Original analysis: Amplifying reference gene primers gave estimates of nucleated cell counts. The method was immunoSEQ multiplex PCR; TCRdb's version includes in-frame clones alone and lacks a portion of them. The V and J calls and clone size are taken from that table; D and trimming were inferred from the DNA. The data contain 150,000 to 200,000 clones, 65% to 85% of them singletons. This record comes from a study of blood T cell repertoires in COVID-19. Turning to the study itself: Italy, Spain and the United States were the sources of the convalescent and acute COVID-19 samples. From T cells, B-cell-depleted T cells, or PBMCs came the material, which was cDNA or gDNA.

The CDR3 is made up of 12 amino acids. CDR1 and CDR2 from the germline V gene are SEHNR and FQNEAQ (reference sequence). The V end was cut by 8 bases, the J end by 4 bases, with 11 bases between. The rearrangement joins TRBV7-9 to TRBJ1-1, with D unresolved. The origin of this receptor is a middle-aged woman with COVID-19, enrolled during active disease. The sequencing input was peripheral blood. The CDR3 DNA follows: TGTGCCAGCTCTAAACCGGGCACTGAAGCTTTCTTT. Its translation is CASSKPGTEAFF.